This T cell receptor beta chain was identified in a study of T cell repertoires in cytomegalovirus infection (dated by TCRdb to about 2019). For the study in its entirety: Because public TCR beta signatures pointed to carriage of CMV infection together with the matching HLA type, the HLA type of each donor mattered for the analysis. The paper's findings and limits, for the study overall: The ex vivo response was dominated by HLA-C-restricted CMV-specific TCR beta clonotypes, which also provided the single most frequent clonotype in two of eight donors. Carriers of CMV infection plus the relevant HLA type were discriminated by the cumulative frequency of public TCR beta family members in the study cohort and in an independent roughly 340-donor cohort.

This clonotype was seen a handful of times. Its recognized antigen is unknown. Nothing much larger sits one base from this clone, and base qualities are not available. The instrument given in TCRdb is Illumina HiSeq 1500. Through fastp at Q25 and MiXCR, TCRdb rebuilt clones from the public reads, retaining in-frame beta chains. Each record represents a unique CDR3 protein, reported with the most common genes and DNA among its rows. This sample comprises around 490,000 distinct CDR3 sequences, around 27% of them detected only once. The ten largest account for approximately 13% of the sample. The CDR1 and CDR2 encoded by the germline V gene are MNHNS and SASEGT. For this chain, trimming is 6 bases at the V end and 0 bases at the J end, and the number of junction bases without a gene match is 11. The CDR3, cysteine through phenylalanine, is 17 amino acids long. The CDR3 DNA has 51 bases and is translated from base 1.

The sequence links TRBV6-1 to TRBJ2-5; 9 nucleotides in the junction match TRBD2. The TCR originated in a human donor in good health (CMV status not recorded). Some clones in this sample may be carry-over from other donors' samples. The sequenced sample consisted of PBMCs. The DNA is TGTGCCAGCAGGACGGGACTAGCAGCTTACCACCAAGAGACCCAGTACTTC. It is translated as CASRTGLAAYHQETQYF.